These 10 T cell receptor beta chains were all obtained from the same sample, sequenced in a study of T cells after yellow fever vaccination. TCRdb re-called the 5' RACE reads with MiXCR, one entry per CDR3 protein. The sample gives approximately 260,000 distinct CDR3 sequences, 13% of which show up once; roughly 0.5% is in the top ten. The specimen comprised CD4+ T cells sorted from PBMCs, sampled 45 days after the yellow fever booster vaccination. The receptor set was obtained from a man under 40 who received the YFV17D yellow fever vaccine.

This clonotype was seen a few times. V and J are TRBV12-3 or TRBV12-4 and TRBJ1-5; 9 nucleotides align to TRBD1. The CDR3 has 16 residues. Trimming removed 4 bases from V and 2 bases from J; junction bases left unmatched: 6. CDR3 protein: CASSSRTGERNQPQHF. The DNA for the CDR3 is TGTGCCAGCAGTTCGAGGACAGGGGAGCGCAATCAGCCCCAGCATTTT.

V gene TRBV6-6 combines with J gene TRBJ1-1, with a possible D match to TRBD1 (6 bases). The CDR3 consists of 14 residues. Germline CDR1 reads MNHNY; CDR2 reads SVGAGI (reference sequence). Trimming removed 2 bases from V and 5 bases from J, with 12 bases in between. The CDR3 loop reads CASSYPQGRTEAFF. DNA for the CDR3: TGTGCCAGCAGTTACCCACAGGGACGGACTGAAGCTTTCTTT.

This clonotype was picked up a small number of times. The chain carries TRBV20-1 and TRBJ1-5; possibly TRBD1 for D (6 bases). Deletions cut 1 base from V and 2 bases from J, with 15 bases between. CDR3 length: 16 amino acids. Germline CDR1 is DFQATT and CDR2 is SNEGSKA (reference sequence). The CDR3 sequence is CSARAGGRGRNQPQHF. DNA for the CDR3: TGCAGTGCTAGAGCGGGGGGCCGGGGTCGCAATCAGCCCCAGCATTTT.

In this sample, this clonotype turned up a few times. The genes are TRBV7-2 and TRBJ1-6; D remains unclear. The germline gives CDR1 SGHTA, CDR2 FQGNSA. The length of the CDR3 is 15 residues. V dropped 4 bases and J dropped 9 bases, with 16 bases sitting between them. The CDR3 nucleotides read TGTGCCAGCAGCTCGGCCGGGAGCATAACTTCACCCCTCCACTTT. This sequence encodes CASSSAGSITSPLHF.

There are a few counts of this clonotype. The chain has TRBV20-1 and TRBJ2-7; TRBD2 matches at 7 bases. The CDR3 is 14 residues long. V lost 5 bases to trimming and J lost 1 base; unmatched junction nucleotides: 8. CDR1 and CDR2 from the germline V gene are DFQATT and SNEGSKA (reference sequence). The CDR3 coding sequence is TGCAGTGCTGAAGGGGCTAGCGGATCCTACGAGCAGTACTTC. It encodes CSAEGASGSYEQYF.

Only a few counts were recorded for this clonotype. The chain combines TRBV24-1 with TRBJ2-1; D gene ambiguous. CDR3 length equals 14 residues. Germline V gives CDR1 KGHDR, CDR2 SFDVKD. Between the trimmed V and J ends, which lost 4 bases and 4 bases, there was a span of 10 bases. DNA for the CDR3: TGTGCCACCAGTGACATACAGACTTACAATGAGCAGTTCTTC. Its protein product is CATSDIQTYNEQFF.

The chain has TRBV28 and TRBJ2-1; 7 nucleotides align to TRBD2. V lost 8 bases, J lost 7 bases, and 14 bases stayed unmatched. The CDR3 contains 15 residues. In germline, CDR1 is MDHEN, CDR2 SYDVKM. The CDR3 coding sequence is TGTGCCAGCTCCCGCGGGCCCCGGGGGGTGAATGAGCAGTTCTTC. Its translation is CASSRGPRGVNEQFF.

The table lists this clonotype with a few counts. The chain joins TRBV20-1 to TRBJ2-5, with D perhaps TRBD1 (5 bases). The CDR3 length is 12 residues. Looked up from germline, CDR1 is DFQATT and CDR2 is SNEGSKA (reference sequence). Between the trimmed V and J ends, which lost 4 bases and 5 bases, there was a span of 11 bases. CDR3 DNA: TGCAGTGCTAACAGGCGACTGGAGACCCAGTACTTC. Protein sequence: CSANRRLETQYF.

The chain has TRBV6-1 and TRBJ2-5; 9 bases are a match to TRBD2. After removal of 5 bases from V and 4 bases from J, the junction contained 11 bases not matched to a gene. Germline V gene lookup returns CDR1 MNHNS and CDR2 SASEGT. The CDR3 has 16 amino acids. The CDR3 nucleotides read TGTGCCAGCAGTCGTCCGACTAGCGGTGGGGGAGAGACCCAGTACTTC. It translates to CASSRPTSGGGETQYF.

This clonotype appeared a few times. V and J are TRBV28 and TRBJ2-7; TRBD1 matches at 7 bases. J gave up 5 bases and V 4 bases, and 8 bases lay outside the gene matches. The CDR3 is 14 amino acids. CDR1 and CDR2 (germline): MDHEN, SYDVKM. The CDR3 region has the DNA TGTGCCAGCAGTTATAGACAGGGTGGCCACGAGCAGTACTTC. It translates to CASSYRQGGHEQYF.